This entry describes one T cell receptor (beta chain). Assay used: immunoSEQ multiplex PCR; TCRdb lists only in-frame clones, some missing. The sample holds 150,000 or so clones, 91% seen once. The data are from a study of T cell responses to AZD1222 COVID-19 vaccine. With V trimmed by 7 bases and J by 1 base, 9 bases remained unmatched. CDR3 length equals 17 residues. Germline-derived CDR1 and CDR2 are SNHLY and FYNNEI. This TCR derives from an adult who received the AZD1222 COVID-19 vaccine. The chain has TRBV2 and TRBJ2-2; TRBD2 matches at 10 bases. Sequences were derived from peripheral blood, sampled 28 days after the second AZD1222 dose. The CDR3: CASKGWASGGNTGELFF. The DNA for the CDR3 is TGTGCCAGCAAGGGTTGGGCTAGCGGGGGGAACACCGGGGAGCTGTTTTTT.